A single sample gave rise to the 4 T cell receptor beta chains below, sequenced in a study of blood T cell repertoires in COVID-19. Here immunoSEQ multiplex PCR was the method, and the copy in TCRdb shows in-frame clones only, minus some. The sample lists 50,000 to 60,000 clones, roughly 89% occurring once. The specimen was peripheral blood. These receptors all stem from a man older than 75 with active or convalescent COVID-19.

The V and J genes are TRBV5-1 and TRBJ1-2, with 10 bases aligning to TRBD1. The length of the CDR3 is 15 residues. V was pared by 3 bases and J by 5 bases, with 7 bases of the junction left unmatched. Germline CDR1 and CDR2: SGHRS and YFSETQ. As DNA, the CDR3 is TGCGCCAGCAGCTCAGGGACAGGGGTTCTGTATGGCTACACCTTC. Amino acids: CASSSGTGVLYGYTF.

This clone was detected once. The chain employs TRBV7-9 and TRBJ2-2, with 8 bases matching TRBD2. CDR3 length equals 16 residues. Trimming took 5 bases from V and 4 from J; bases not matched to a gene: 9. Per the germline V gene, CDR1 is SEHNR and CDR2 is FQNEAQ (reference sequence). CDR3 amino acids: CASSDQRESVTGELFF. CDR3 nucleotides: TGTGCCAGCAGCGACCAGCGGGAGTCCGTCACCGGGGAGCTGTTTTTT.

This chain joins TRBV28 and TRBJ2-7; no firm D call. Germline CDR1 MDHEN, CDR2 SYDVKM. This CDR3 is built from 14 residues. V was cut by 5 bases and J by 0 bases, with 11 bases left in between. CDR3 DNA sequence: TGTGCCAGCAGTACGCCAGGCAGCTCCTACGAGCAGTACTTC. It encodes CASSTPGSSYEQYF.

The J gene is TRBJ1-4, the V gene TRBV28; tentative D call: TRBD1 (5 bases). Looked up from germline, CDR1 is MDHEN and CDR2 is SYDVKM. The CDR3 runs to 14 residues. V was shortened by 2 bases and J by 4 bases, with 8 bases between the two germline ends. The CDR3 region is CASSLRGINEKLFF. The CDR3 DNA is TGTGCCAGCAGTTTAAGGGGAATTAATGAAAAACTGTTTTTT. Full variable domain (missing parts from reference TRBV28 and TRBJ1-4): DVKVTQSSRYLVKRTGEKVFLECVQDMDHENMFWYRQDPGLGLRLIYFSYDVKMKEKGDIPEGYSVSREKKERFSLILESASTNQTSMYLCASSLRGINEKLFFGSGTQLSVL.